This TCR beta chain emerged from a study of T cells in women clearing cervical HPV infection. Method: immunoSEQ multiplex PCR; TCRdb's copy keeps in-frame clones and lacks some. This table holds tens of thousands of clones. The sequenced material came from blood buffy coat. The sequence was obtained from a woman between 18 and 69 years old with a cervical HPV16 infection that either progressed to CIN3+ or cleared (not recorded which).

CDR3 sequence reads: CSASKQPASPSFGVEQYF. The CDR3 DNA, read in part, is TGCAGTGCTAGTAAACAACCGGCTAGCCCGAGCTTCGGGGTCGAG. The rearrangement joins TRBV20-1 to TRBJ2-7; a weak D match, TRBD2 (5 bases). Read coverage stops 3 residues before the CDR3 terminus; the germline J gene supplies the remainder. The ends were cut back, 3 bases at V and 6 bases at J, with 30 bases in the middle. Germline loops: CDR1 DFQATT, CDR2 SNEGSKA (reference sequence). The CDR3 extends over 18 amino acids.